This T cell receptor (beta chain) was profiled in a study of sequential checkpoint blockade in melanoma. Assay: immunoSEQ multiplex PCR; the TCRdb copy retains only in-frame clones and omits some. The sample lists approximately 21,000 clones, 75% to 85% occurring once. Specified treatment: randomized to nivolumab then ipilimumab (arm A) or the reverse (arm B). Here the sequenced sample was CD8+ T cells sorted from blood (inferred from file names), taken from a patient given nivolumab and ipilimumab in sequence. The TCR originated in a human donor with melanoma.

CDR3 bases: TGTGCCAGCAGCTTCTCTTACTCCTACGAGCAGTACTTC. Translation gives CASSFSYSYEQYF. The chain uses TRBV5-5 and TRBJ2-7, with D unclear. The ends were cut back, 2 bases at V and 0 bases at J, with 6 bases in the middle. This CDR3 has 13 amino acids. Per germline, CDR1 SGHKS and CDR2 YYEKEE (reference sequence).